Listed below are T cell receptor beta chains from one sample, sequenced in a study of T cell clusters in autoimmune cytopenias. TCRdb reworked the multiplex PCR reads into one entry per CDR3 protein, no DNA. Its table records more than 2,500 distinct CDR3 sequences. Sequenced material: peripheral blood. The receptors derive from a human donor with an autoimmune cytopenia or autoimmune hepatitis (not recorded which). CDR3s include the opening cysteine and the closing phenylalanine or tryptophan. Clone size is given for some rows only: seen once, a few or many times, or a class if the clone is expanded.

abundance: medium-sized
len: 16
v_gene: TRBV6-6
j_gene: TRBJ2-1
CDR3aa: CASRQILAGGYNEQFF

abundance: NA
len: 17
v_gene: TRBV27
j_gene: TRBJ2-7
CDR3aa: CASRYQITGTRSYEQYF

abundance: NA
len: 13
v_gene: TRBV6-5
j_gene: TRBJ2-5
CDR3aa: CASRGLAAETQYF

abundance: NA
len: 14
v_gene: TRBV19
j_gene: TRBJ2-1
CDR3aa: CASSMAHGLGEQFF

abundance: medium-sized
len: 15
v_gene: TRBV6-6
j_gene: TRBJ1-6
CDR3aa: CASRPPPRANSPLHF

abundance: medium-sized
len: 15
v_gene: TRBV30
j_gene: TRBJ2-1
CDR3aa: CAWSVQGATYNEQFF

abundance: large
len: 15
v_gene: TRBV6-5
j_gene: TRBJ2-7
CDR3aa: CASRPSGRSSYEQYF

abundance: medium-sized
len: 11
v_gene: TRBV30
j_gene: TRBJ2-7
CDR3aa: CAWSDGYEQYF

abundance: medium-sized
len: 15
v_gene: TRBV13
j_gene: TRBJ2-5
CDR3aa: CASSRRGWGEETQYF

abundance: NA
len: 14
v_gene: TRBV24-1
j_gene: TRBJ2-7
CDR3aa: CATSEEGRAHEQYF

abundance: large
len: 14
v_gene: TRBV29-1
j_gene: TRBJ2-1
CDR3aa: CSVAKGLAGSEQFF

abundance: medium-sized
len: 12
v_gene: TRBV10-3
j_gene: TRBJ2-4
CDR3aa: CAISGQGDIQYF

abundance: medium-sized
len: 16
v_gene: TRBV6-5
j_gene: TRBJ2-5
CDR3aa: CASSYKLAGEWETQYF

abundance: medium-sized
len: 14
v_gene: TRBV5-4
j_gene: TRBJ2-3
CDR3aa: CASSFGKGRDTQYF

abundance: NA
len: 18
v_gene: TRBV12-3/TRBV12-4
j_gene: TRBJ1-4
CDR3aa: CASSDRDRGITTNEKLFF

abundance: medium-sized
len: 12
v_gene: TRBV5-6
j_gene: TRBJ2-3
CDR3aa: CASSLVSDTQYF

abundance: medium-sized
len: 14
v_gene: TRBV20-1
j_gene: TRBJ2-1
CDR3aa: CSARNRARGNEQFF

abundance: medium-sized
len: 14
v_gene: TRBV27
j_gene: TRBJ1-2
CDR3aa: CASSPRGQGHGYTF

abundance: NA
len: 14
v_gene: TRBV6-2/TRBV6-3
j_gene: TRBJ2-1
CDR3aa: CASTSPGRGNEQFF

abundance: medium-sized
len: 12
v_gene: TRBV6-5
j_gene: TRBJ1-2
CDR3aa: CASRAVNYGYTF

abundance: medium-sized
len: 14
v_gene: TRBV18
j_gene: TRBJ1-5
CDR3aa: CASSPRQGDQPQHF

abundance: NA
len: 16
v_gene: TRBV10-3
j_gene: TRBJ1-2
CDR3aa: CAISFLDRGANYGYTF

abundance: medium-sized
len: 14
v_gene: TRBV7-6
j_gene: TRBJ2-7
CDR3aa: CASSSPTLSYEQYF

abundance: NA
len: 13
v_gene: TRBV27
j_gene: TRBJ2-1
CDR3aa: CASSLSKAGEQFF

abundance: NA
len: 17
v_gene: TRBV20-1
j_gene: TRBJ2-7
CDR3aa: CSARALGLAGDPYEQYF

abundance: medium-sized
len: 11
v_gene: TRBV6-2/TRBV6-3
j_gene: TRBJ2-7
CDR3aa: CASRDGYEQYF

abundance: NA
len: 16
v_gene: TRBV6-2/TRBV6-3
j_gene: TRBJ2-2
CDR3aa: CASSYSGLAGERELFF

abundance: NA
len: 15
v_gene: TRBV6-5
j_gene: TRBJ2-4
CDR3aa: CASSYLPGTSYIQYF

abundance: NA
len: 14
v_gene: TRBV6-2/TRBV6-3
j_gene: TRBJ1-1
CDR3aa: CASSYLRMNTEAFF

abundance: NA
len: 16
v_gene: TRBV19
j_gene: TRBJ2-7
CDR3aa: CASSIFSPETGYEQYF

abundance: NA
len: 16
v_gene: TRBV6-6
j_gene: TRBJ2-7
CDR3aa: CASSVGPHGDFYEQYF

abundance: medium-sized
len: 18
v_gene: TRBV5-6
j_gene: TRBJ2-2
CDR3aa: CASSQDSLAGSRGGELFF

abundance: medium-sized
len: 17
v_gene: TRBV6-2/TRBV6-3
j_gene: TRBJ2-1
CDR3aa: CASSYEWRERRGNEQFF

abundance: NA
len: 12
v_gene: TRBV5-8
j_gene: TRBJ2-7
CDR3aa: CASSFVRYEQYF

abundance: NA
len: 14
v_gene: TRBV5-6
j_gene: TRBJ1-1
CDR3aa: CASSLGQLLSEAFF

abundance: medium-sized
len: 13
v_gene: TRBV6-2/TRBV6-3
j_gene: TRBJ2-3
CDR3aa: CASSYSPTYTQYF

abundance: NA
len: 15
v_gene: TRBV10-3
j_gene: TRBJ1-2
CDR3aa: CAISEESPWDYGYTF

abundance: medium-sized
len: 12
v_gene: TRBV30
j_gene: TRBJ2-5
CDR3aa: CACLRSDRGQYF

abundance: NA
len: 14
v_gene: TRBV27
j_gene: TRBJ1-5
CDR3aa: CASSSDRERQPQHF

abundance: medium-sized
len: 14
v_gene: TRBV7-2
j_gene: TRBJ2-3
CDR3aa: CASSFPGAGDTQYF

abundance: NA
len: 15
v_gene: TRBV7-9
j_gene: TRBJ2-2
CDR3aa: CASSPGTSGTGELFF

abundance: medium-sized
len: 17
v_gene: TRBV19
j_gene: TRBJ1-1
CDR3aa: CASSIDMPEFMNTEAFF

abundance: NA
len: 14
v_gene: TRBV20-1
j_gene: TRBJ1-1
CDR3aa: CSARVLGGSTEAFF

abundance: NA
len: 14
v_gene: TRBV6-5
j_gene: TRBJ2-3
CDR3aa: CASSWDSSTDTQYF

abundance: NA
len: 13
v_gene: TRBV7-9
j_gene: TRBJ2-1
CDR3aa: CASSLTLGYEQFF

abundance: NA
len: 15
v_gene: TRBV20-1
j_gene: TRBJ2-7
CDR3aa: CSARDRSTGQYEQYF

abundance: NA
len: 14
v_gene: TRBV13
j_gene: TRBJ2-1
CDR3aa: CASSFTGSHNEQFF

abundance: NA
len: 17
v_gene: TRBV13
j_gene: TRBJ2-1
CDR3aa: CASSFPLLYGTYNEQFF

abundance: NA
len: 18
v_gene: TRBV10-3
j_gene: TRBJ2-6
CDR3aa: CAIRWGQGAGTGANVLTF

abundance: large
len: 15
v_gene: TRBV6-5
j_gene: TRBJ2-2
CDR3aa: CASSPVYGNTGELFF

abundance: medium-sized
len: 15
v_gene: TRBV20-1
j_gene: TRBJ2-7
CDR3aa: CSARAIAGDPYEQYF

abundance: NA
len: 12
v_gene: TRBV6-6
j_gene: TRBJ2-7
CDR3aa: CATQPLGAEQYF

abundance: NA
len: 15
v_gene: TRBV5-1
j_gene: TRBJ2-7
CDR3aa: CASSLPSGTYNEQFF

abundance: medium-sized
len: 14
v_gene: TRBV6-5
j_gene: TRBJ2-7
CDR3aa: CASSATTVAYEQYF

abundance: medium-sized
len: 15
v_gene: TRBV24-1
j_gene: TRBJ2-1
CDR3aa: CATSDFSGGENEQFF